These 22 T cell receptor beta chains came from one sample sequenced in a study of cytomegalovirus exposure and HLA in healthy donors. The PCR ran on 60 Vbeta and 13 Jbeta primers. Clones were sequenced by immunoSEQ multiplex PCR, and TCRdb holds only the in-frame ones, with some missing. The sample includes 110,000 to 150,000 clones, more than 8% of them seen just once. The sample taken for sequencing was PBMCs. The receptors shown here come from a man aged 45-65 years in good health and CMV-seronegative.

This clone showed up just a few times. The J gene is TRBJ2-1, the V gene TRBV30, with a possible D match to TRBD2 (5 bases). The CDR3 has 12 amino acids. The V end was cut by 5 bases, the J end by 7 bases, with 12 bases between. Germline V lookup: CDR1 GTSNPN, CDR2 SVGIG (reference sequence). The CDR3: CAWGGLRNEQFF. Written as DNA, the CDR3 is TGTGCCTGGGGCGGACTTAGGAATGAGCAGTTCTTC.

In this sample, this clone turned up a few times. The V gene is TRBV7-3, the J gene TRBJ2-2, with 10 bases fitting TRBD2. The J segment lost 4 bases and the V segment lost 6 bases, leaving 8 bases of the junction unmatched. The germline V gene encodes CDR1 SGHTA and CDR2 FQGTGA. This CDR3 has 16 amino acids. The CDR3 nucleotides read TGTGCCAGCAGTCCATCTAGCGGGGGAATCACCGGGGAGCTGTTTTTT. Protein product: CASSPSSGGITGELFF.

The CDR3 DNA reads as TGTGCCAGCAGTACCGGACAGGGAGCAAGCTGGTATAATTCACCCCTCCACTTT. It codes for CASSTGQGASWYNSPLHF. The V call is TRBV28, the J call TRBJ1-6; 8 positions agree with TRBD1. Per the germline V gene, CDR1 is MDHEN and CDR2 is SYDVKM. The CDR3 runs to 18 residues. Trimming took 5 bases from V and 4 from J; bases not matched to a gene: 13.

This clone was detected a few times. CDR3 nucleotide sequence: TGCAGCGTTGGGGTAGCGGGAGTATCCGAGCAGTACTTC. Translation: CSVGVAGVSEQYF. This chain connects TRBV29-1 to TRBJ2-7; TRBD2 matches 9 bases. Germline loops: CDR1 SQVTM, CDR2 ANQGSEA. There are 13 residues in the CDR3. The ends lost 4 bases at V and 6 bases at J; junction bases unmatched: 7.

The rearrangement joins TRBV9 to TRBJ2-7, with 15 bases fitting TRBD2. The germline gives CDR1 SGDLS, CDR2 YYNGEE. V was pared by 3 bases and J by 6 bases, with 4 bases of the junction left unmatched. The CDR3 length is 15 residues. CDR3 coding DNA: TGTGCCAGCAGCGCGGGACTAGCGGGAGGCGGCGAGCAGTACTTC. Translating it yields CASSAGLAGGGEQYF.

The chain links TRBV19 to TRBJ2-7, with 12 bases identical to TRBD1. The CDR3 runs 16 residues. V trimming: 5 bases; J trimming: 4 bases; junction bases outside the gene matches: 9. Germline loops: CDR1 LNHDA, CDR2 SQIVND (reference sequence). CDR3 sequence: CASSSAAGQGAYEQYF. CDR3 DNA: TGTGCCAGTAGTTCGGCGGCGGGACAGGGGGCTTACGAGCAGTACTTC. The full variable domain, rest sourced from reference TRBV19 and TRBJ2-7, is DGGITQSPKYLFRKEGQNVTLSCEQNLNHDAMYWYRQDPGQGLRLIYYSQIVNDFQKGDIAEGYSVSREKKESFPLTVTSAQKNPTAFYLCASSSAAGQGAYEQYFGPGTRLTVT.

This clone was seen only a few times. The rearrangement links TRBV30 to TRBJ1-1; D may be TRBD1 (5 bases). Germline CDR1 GTSNPN, CDR2 SVGIG (reference sequence). The CDR3 spans 15 residues. Trimming removed 3 bases from V and 4 bases from J, with 18 bases in between. The CDR3 protein is CAWSLLGGGGTEAFF. The CDR3 region has the DNA TGTGCCTGGAGCCTATTAGGTGGGGGGGGCACTGAAGCTTTCTTT.

This clone has only one observation. Compared with germline, one end of the junction differs, possibly owing to a read error. This chain links TRBV5-1 with TRBJ2-1, with D uncertain. Looked up from germline, CDR1 is SGHRS and CDR2 is YFSETQ. The CDR3 is made up of 13 amino acids. As DNA, the CDR3 is TGCGCCAGAAGCTTCCCAGGTGGCAATGAGCAGTTCTTC. Protein product: CARSFPGGNEQFF.

This chain joins TRBV6-4 and TRBJ1-2; 9 nucleotides line up with TRBD1. This CDR3 comprises 14 residues. The germline CDR1 and CDR2 sequences are MRHNA and SNTAGT. The V and J ends lost 6 bases and 4 bases, in that order; junction bases with no gene match: 6. In DNA form, the CDR3 reads TGTGCCAGCAGGCCGGGACAGGGAATCTATGGCTACACCTTC. Translating it yields CASRPGQGIYGYTF.

The V gene is TRBV5-4, the J gene TRBJ2-6; D not certain. V was cut by 2 bases and J by 3 bases, with 9 bases left in between. The length of the CDR3 is 15 residues. Germline lookup yields CDR1 SGHNT and CDR2 YYREEE (reference sequence). CDR3 DNA sequence: TGTGCCAGCAGCTTACAGCTATATGGGGCCAACGTCCTGACTTTC. It codes for CASSLQLYGANVLTF.

Only a few counts were recorded for this clone. The genes are TRBV4-1 and TRBJ2-1; TRBD2 matches 7 bases. The CDR3 contains 16 residues. Germline CDR1 MGHRA, CDR2 YSYEKL. The V and J ends lost 5 bases and 4 bases, in that order; junction bases with no gene match: 11. This CDR3 reads CASSTPSGTTYNEQFF. The DNA for the CDR3 is TGCGCCAGCAGCACACCTTCCGGGACTACATACAATGAGCAGTTCTTC.

The chain recombines TRBV5-4 with TRBJ1-1, with unresolved D. The germline V gene encodes CDR1 SGHNT and CDR2 YYREEE (reference sequence). V gave up 1 base and J gave up 5 bases, with 15 bases separating them. The CDR3 spans 15 residues. DNA of the CDR3: TGTGCCAGCAGCTTGAAATTGGGGAGTCGGACTGAAGCTTTCTTT. Protein: CASSLKLGSRTEAFF.

The chain recombines TRBV2 with TRBJ2-2; D might be TRBD2 (5 bases). Germline V lookup: CDR1 SNHLY, CDR2 FYNNEI. This CDR3 contains 15 residues. V was cut by 3 bases and J by 4 bases, with 12 bases left in between. Here the CDR3 reads CASSDGQAGTGELFF. The DNA of the CDR3 is TGTGCCAGCAGTGACGGGCAGGCGGGCACCGGGGAGCTGTTTTTT. The full variable domain, completed using reference TRBV2 and TRBJ2-2, is EPEVTQTPSHQVTQMGQEVILRCVPISNHLYFYWYRQILGQKVEFLVSFYNNEISEKSEIFDDQFSVERPDGSNFTLKIRSTKLEDSAMYFCASSDGQAGTGELFFGEGSRLTVL.

This clone showed up just a few times. Its ends do not fully match the called genes, so a read error is possible. This chain uses TRBV14 with TRBJ1-1; D is ambiguous. The germline V gene encodes CDR1 SGHDN and CDR2 FVKESK. The CDR3 covers 17 residues. The CDR3 DNA is TGTGCCAGCAGCCTCCCCGACGGATACAGCATGAACGCTGAAGCTTTCTTT. This encodes CASSLPDGYSMNAEAFF.

This clone turned up a few times. The chain couples TRBV5-4 to TRBJ1-2; 8 nucleotides match TRBD1. The CDR3 is made up of 14 amino acids. With 0 bases clipped from V and 2 bases from J, the junction kept 0 bases outside the gene matches. Per the germline V gene, CDR1 is SGHNT and CDR2 is YYREEE (reference sequence). CDR3 DNA: TGTGCCAGCAGCTTGGGGACAGGGAACTATGGCTACACCTTC. It specifies CASSLGTGNYGYTF.

This clone appeared a few times. V gene TRBV30 combines with J gene TRBJ1-1; TRBD1 is a possible D gene (6 bases). The germline V gene encodes CDR1 GTSNPN and CDR2 SVGIG (reference sequence). CDR3 length: 12 residues. V shed 5 bases and J shed 0 bases, with 7 bases lying between them. The CDR3 coding sequence is TGTGCCTGGGGACAGATGAACACTGAAGCTTTCTTT. Protein sequence: CAWGQMNTEAFF. The full variable domain, completed using reference TRBV30 and TRBJ1-1, is SQTIHQWPATLVQPVGSPLSLECTVEGTSNPNLYWYRQAAGRGLQLLFYSVGIGQISSEVPQNLSASRPQDRQFILSSKKLLLSDSGFYLCAWGQMNTEAFFGQGTRLTVV.

The V call is TRBV11-2, the J call TRBJ1-1; D remains unclear. CDR3 size: 15 residues. The V and J ends lost 4 bases and 1 base respectively, with 13 bases between them. The germline gives CDR1 SGHAT, CDR2 FQNNGV. CDR3 nucleotide sequence: TGTGCCAGCAGCTCTTTTACTAGGGAGAACACTGAAGCTTTCTTT. It encodes CASSSFTRENTEAFF.

This clone was counted between two and nine times. The chain uses TRBV5-1 and TRBJ1-3, with D hard to call. Germline assignment: CDR1 SGHRS and CDR2 YFSETQ. The CDR3 has 15 residues. V was pared by 0 bases and J by 2 bases, with 9 bases between. The CDR3 region has the DNA TGCGCCAGCAGCTTGGGCCTAGGCCCTGGAAACACCATATATTTT. Translating gives CASSLGLGPGNTIYF.

This clone was found a few times. This rearrangement joins TRBV2 to TRBJ2-1, with 8 nucleotides matching TRBD2. The germline gives CDR1 SNHLY, CDR2 FYNNEI. The CDR3 spans 15 residues. V gave up 4 bases and J gave up 7 bases; unmatched junction bases: 9. The CDR3 DNA is TGTGCCAGCAGTGTGAGCGGGGGACCAGGGAATGAGCAGTTCTTC. Its protein is CASSVSGGPGNEQFF.

The chain joins TRBV7-8 to TRBJ2-2; 12 bases fit TRBD1. The CDR3 is made up of 16 amino acids. With 6 bases clipped from V and 3 bases from J, the junction kept 5 bases outside the gene matches. Germline V CDR1 and CDR2: SGHVS, FQNEAQ. CDR3 coding DNA: TGTGCCAGCAGTTGGGACAGGGGGCGAGACACCGGGGAGCTGTTTTTT. Its translation: CASSWDRGRDTGELFF.

This clone has just a few counts. J is TRBJ1-2 and V is TRBV21-1. TRBV21-1 is reported as a pseudogene. This CDR3 has 12 amino acids. The CDR3 DNA reads TGTGCCAGCAGCAAACCCTTTCATGGCTACACCTTC. Translating gives CASSKPFHGYTF.

This clone qualifies as medium-sized (0.01 to 0.1%). The CDR3 DNA is TGTGCCAGCAGCGTAGTAGGGGACAACTCTGGGGCCAACGTCCTGACTTTC. Translation gives CASSVVGDNSGANVLTF. This rearrangement joins TRBV9 to TRBJ2-6, with D perhaps matching TRBD1 (6 bases). Germline V gene lookup returns CDR1 SGDLS and CDR2 YYNGEE. V lost 0 bases, J lost 0 bases, and 10 bases lay in between. There are 17 residues in the CDR3.